Each of the 3 T cell receptor beta chains below was sequenced from the same sample in a study of CD8 T cells in Susac syndrome (dated by TCRdb to 2018 to 2020). Library preparation used the immunoSEQ multiplex PCR assay. RNA was extracted using the RNeasy kit, and roughly 0.5 to 1 ug of the RNA was reverse transcribed with random hexamers. TCRdb trimmed the raw reads at Q25, called clones with MiXCR and kept productive beta chains. Every entry covers one CDR3 protein and lists the most common genes and DNA from its rows. This sample lists 150,000 or so distinct CDR3 sequences; roughly 94% were detected once. Of the sample, approximately 0.082% falls within the top ten clones. The sequenced sample consisted of CD4+ T cells from PBMCs. The receptors were gathered from a human donor in good health.

The genes are TRBV7-9 and TRBJ2-2; D is unclear. CDR3 size: 10 residues. Germline CDR1 and CDR2: SEHNR and FQNEAQ (reference sequence). With 10 bases removed from V and 9 bases from J, the gap between germline ends came to 9 bases. The DNA of the CDR3 is TGTGCCATCGCCATCAGGGAGCTGTTTTTT. Translation gives CAIAIRELFF. Full variable domain (remainder filled in from reference TRBV7-9 and TRBJ2-2): DTGVSQNPRHKITKRGQNVTFRCDPISEHNRLYWYRQTLGQGPEFLTYFQNEAQLEKSRLLSDRFSAERPKGSFSTLEIQRTEQGDSAMYLCAIAIRELFFGEGSRLTVL.

The chain recombines TRBV7-2 with TRBJ1-1; 7 bases agree with TRBD1. From germline, CDR1 is SGHTA and CDR2 FQGNSA. The CDR3 totals 16 residues. The V gene end was trimmed by 2 bases and the J gene end by 1 base; junction bases not matched to a gene: 7. The CDR3 nucleotides are TGTGCCAGCAGCTTAACCCGGCGGACAGGGAACACTGAAGCTTTCTTT. Protein product: CASSLTRRTGNTEAFF.

This clonotype was picked up a small number of times. The chain carries TRBV20-1 and TRBJ2-7; possibly TRBD2 for D (7 bases). The CDR3 covers 12 residues. Germline V gives CDR1 DFQATT, CDR2 SNEGSKA (reference sequence). V was shortened by 6 bases and J by 3 bases, with 12 bases between the two germline ends. The CDR3: CSATRGGYEQYF. The CDR3 coding sequence is TGCAGTGCAACGAGGGGGGGCTACGAGCAGTACTTC.